This TCR beta chain was recorded in a study of response to subunit inactivated influenza vaccine. Overall study findings and caveats: It was the authors' suggestion that each seasonal influenza vaccination recruits few new T cells.

TCRdb re-analysed the RT-PCR reads in MiXCR, keeping a single row per CDR3 protein. Of 250,000 to 350,000 distinct CDR3 sequences detected, about 20% appear once; the ten largest clones hold over 9%. The CDR3 length is 12 residues. Trimming took off 5 bases at V and 8 bases at J, with 10 bases between the two ends. This clonotype was seen only a few times. Its antigen is undetermined. V and J are TRBV12-3 or TRBV12-4 and TRBJ2-1; D is possibly TRBD1 (6 bases). The input for sequencing was PBMCs from blood, taken about 20 months after vaccination. The TCR comes from a man between 45 and 75 years old who received an inactivated influenza vaccine. In nucleotides, the CDR3 is TGTGCCAGCAGTAAACAGGGCCATGAGCAGTTCTTC. Translated, it gives CASSKQGHEQFF.